This T cell receptor beta chain came from a study of T-cell memory formation after mild COVID-19. TCRdb reprocessed the 5' RACE reads via MiXCR and lists one record per CDR3 protein. The sample yields under 300,000 distinct CDR3 sequences, approximately 7.6% seen once. Per the germline V gene, CDR1 is SGHAT and CDR2 is FQNNGV. The ends were cut back, 2 bases at V and 0 bases at J, with 8 bases in the middle. CDR3 length equals 15 residues. The rearrangement links TRBV11-2 to TRBJ2-1, with D possibly TRBD1 on 6 matching bases. The clonotype comes from a man between 18 and 29 years old who had mild COVID-19 (a few samples of this study predate the infection). Cell type and time point are not known. Material: PBMCs or a T cell subset sorted from them (not recorded which). The CDR3 bases are TGTGCCAGCAGCTTACAGACAGGCTCCTACAATGAGCAGTTCTTC. It translates to CASSLQTGSYNEQFF. Based on the CDR3 plus reference TRBV11-2 and TRBJ2-1, the full variable domain is EAGVAQSPRYKIIEKRQSVAFWCNPISGHATLYWYQQILGQGPKLLIQFQNNGVVDDSQLPKDRFSAERLKGVDSTLKIQPAKLEDSAVYLCASSLQTGSYNEQFFGPGTRLTVL.